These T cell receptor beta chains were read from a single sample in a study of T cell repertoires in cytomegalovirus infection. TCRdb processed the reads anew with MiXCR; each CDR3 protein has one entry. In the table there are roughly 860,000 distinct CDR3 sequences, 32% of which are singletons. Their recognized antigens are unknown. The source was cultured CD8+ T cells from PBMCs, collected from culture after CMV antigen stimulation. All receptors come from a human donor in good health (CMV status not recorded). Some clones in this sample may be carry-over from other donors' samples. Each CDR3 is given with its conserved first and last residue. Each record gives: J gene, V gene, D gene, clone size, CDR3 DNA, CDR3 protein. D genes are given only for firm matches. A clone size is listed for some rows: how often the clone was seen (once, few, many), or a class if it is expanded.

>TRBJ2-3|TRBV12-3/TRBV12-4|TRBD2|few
TGTGCCAGCAGTTTAAGTAGCGGGGGGGCGCCAGATACGCAGTATTTT
CASSLSSGGAPDTQYF
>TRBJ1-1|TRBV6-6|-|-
TGTGCCAGCAGTTACACCGAGGTCGCAGGGGAAGCTTTCTTT
CASSYTEVAGEAFF
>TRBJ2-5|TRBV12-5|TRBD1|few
TGTGCTAGTGGGAAACAGGGGCACGGGGCCGTCCAAGAGACCCAGTACTTC
CASGKQGHGAVQETQYF
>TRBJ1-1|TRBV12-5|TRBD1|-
TGTGCTAGTGGACAAAATCCAGGGGGCGCCGCTGAAGCTTTCTTT
CASGQNPGGAAEAFF
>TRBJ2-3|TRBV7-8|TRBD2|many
TGTGCCAGCAGCTCGACTAGCGGGGGGGTAGCAGATACGCAGTATTTT
CASSSTSGGVADTQYF
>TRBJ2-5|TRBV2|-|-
TGTGCCAGCAGGGGATCAGAGACCCAGTACTTC
CASRGSETQYF
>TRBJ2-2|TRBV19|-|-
TGTGTCACCTTATCGAACACCGGGGAGCTGTTTTTT
CVTLSNTGELFF
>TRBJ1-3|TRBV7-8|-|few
TGTGCCAGCAGCTTATTGGATTTTACAGGGAGTCGAGGAAACACCATATATTTT
CASSLLDFTGSRGNTIYF
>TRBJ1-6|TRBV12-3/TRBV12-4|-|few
TGTGCCAGCAGTCTGGACAGAATTAATTCACCCCTCCACTTT
CASSLDRINSPLHF
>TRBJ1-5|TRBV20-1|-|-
TGCAGTGCTAGGGCCAGGGAGGAGGTAAGCAATCAGCCCCAGCATTTT
CSARAREEVSNQPQHF
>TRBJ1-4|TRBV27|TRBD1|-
TGTGCCAGCACCCTTACCGGGGGGACAGGGCTCAAGGCAACTAATGAAAAACTGTTTTTT
CASTLTGGTGLKATNEKLFF
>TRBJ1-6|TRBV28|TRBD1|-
TGTGCCAGCAGTTCCTTGACAGGGGAATATAATTCACCCCACCACTTT
CASSSLTGEYNSPHHF
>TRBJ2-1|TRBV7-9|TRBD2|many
TGTGCCAGCCTACGGCGGGCTAGCGGCAATGAGCAGTTCTTC
CASLRRASGNEQFF
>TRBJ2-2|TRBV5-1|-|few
TGCGCCAGCAGCTTGGGGACACTCATCCCGGGGGCCGGGGAGCTGTTTTTT
CASSLGTLIPGAGELFF
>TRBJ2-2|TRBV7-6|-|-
TGTGCCAGCAGCTTCGAACAGAACACCGGGGAGCTGTTTTTT
CASSFEQNTGELFF
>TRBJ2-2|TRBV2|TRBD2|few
TGTGCCAGCAATGGACGGGGAGGGTACACCGGGGAGCTGTTTTTT
CASNGRGGYTGELFF
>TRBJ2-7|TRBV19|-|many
TGTGCCAGTAGTGCGGGACACCTCTACGAGCAGTACTTC
CASSAGHLYEQYF
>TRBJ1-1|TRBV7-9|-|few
TGTGCCAGCAGCTACGCCAGGGCGAACACTGAAGCTTTCTTT
CASSYARANTEAFF
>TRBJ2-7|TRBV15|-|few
TGTGCCACCAGCAGAAATACAGGTGTCCCTTGGGGCTACGAGCAGTACTTC
CATSRNTGVPWGYEQYF
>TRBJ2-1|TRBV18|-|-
TGTGCCAGCTCACCCCCTAATACAGGCGATGAGCAGTTCTTC
CASSPPNTGDEQFF
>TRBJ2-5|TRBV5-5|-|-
TGTGCCAGCAGCTTGCAACGGAGGTATGAAGAGACCCAGTACTTC
CASSLQRRYEETQYF
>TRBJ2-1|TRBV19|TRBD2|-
TGTGCCAGTAGTATAGCTAGCGGGGGCCTTATCTCCTACAATGAGCAGTTCTTC
CASSIASGGLISYNEQFF
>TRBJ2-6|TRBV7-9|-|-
TGTGCCAGCAGCTTCCGGACCCAAATAGGGGAGGTGTTCTCTGGGGCCAACGTCCTGACTTTC
CASSFRTQIGEVFSGANVLTF
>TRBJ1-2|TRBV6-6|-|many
TGTGCCAGCAGTTATACAGGGACGGGGAATAACTATGGCTACACCTTC
CASSYTGTGNNYGYTF
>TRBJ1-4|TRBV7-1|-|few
TGTTACTTAAGCGGGGAGGACAATGAAAAACTGTTTTTT
CYLSGEDNEKLFF
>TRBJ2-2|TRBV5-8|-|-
TGTGCCAGCAGCTTACGGCAGCTATCGAACACCGGGGAGCTGTTTTTT
CASSLRQLSNTGELFF
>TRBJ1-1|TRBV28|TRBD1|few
TGTGCCAGCAGTTTGACAGGGATCAACACTGAAGCTTTCTTT
CASSLTGINTEAFF
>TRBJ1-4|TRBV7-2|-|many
TGTGCCAGCAGCATAAATCTTATACCTAATGAAAAACTGTTTTTT
CASSINLIPNEKLFF
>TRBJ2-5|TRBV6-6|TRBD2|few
TGTGCCAGCAGTTTCCTAGCGGGCGGAAACAAAGAGACCCAGTACTTC
CASSFLAGGNKETQYF
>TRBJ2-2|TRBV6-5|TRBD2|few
TGTGCCAGCAGTTACTCGGGGGGGAGCGGCACCGGGGAGCTGTTTTTT
CASSYSGGSGTGELFF
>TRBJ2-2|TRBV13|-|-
TGCGCCAGCAGCTTGGCGACGGGGACCGGGGAGCTGTTTTTT
CASSLATGTGELFF
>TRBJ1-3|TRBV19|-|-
TGTGCCAGTACCCAAGCCACAGAAGACAGACGCTCTGGAAACACCATATATTTT
CASTQATEDRRSGNTIYF
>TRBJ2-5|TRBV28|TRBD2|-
TGTGCCAGCAGTTTTCTAGCGGGGGGGAAAGAAGAGACCCAGTACTTC
CASSFLAGGKEETQYF
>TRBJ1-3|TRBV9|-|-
TGTGCCAGCAACGACGGTGCCCTGTGGGGCTCTGGAAACACCATATATTTT
CASNDGALWGSGNTIYF
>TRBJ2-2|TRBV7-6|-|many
TGTGCCAGCAGCGGGGGGACGAACACCGGGGAGCTGTTTTTT
CASSGGTNTGELFF
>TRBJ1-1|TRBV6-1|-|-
TGTGCCAGCATCTCACAGGAGAACATGAACACTGAAGCTTTCTTT
CASISQENMNTEAFF
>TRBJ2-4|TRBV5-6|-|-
TGTGCCAGCAGCTCGACGCCGGGCCCTAAAAACATTCAGTACTTC
CASSSTPGPKNIQYF
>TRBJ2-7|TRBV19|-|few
TGTGCCAGTAGTCCCCGGGGGACAGCCTACGAGCAGTACTTC
CASSPRGTAYEQYF
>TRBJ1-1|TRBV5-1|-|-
TGCGCCAGCAGCTTGGATTCAGGAAAAGCTTTCTTT
CASSLDSGKAFF
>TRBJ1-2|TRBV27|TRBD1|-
TGTGCCAGCAGTTTATCGGTAGGACAGGGTCCCTCGTATGGCTACACCTTC
CASSLSVGQGPSYGYTF
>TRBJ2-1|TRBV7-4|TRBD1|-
TGTGCCAGCAGCTTAGTCCCCGACAGGGGGCGAAACTACAATGAGCAGTTCTTC
CASSLVPDRGRNYNEQFF
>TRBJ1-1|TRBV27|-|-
TGTGCCAGTAGTTGGGGAACCCCTAAACTTCCTAACACTGAAGCTTTCTTT
CASSWGTPKLPNTEAFF
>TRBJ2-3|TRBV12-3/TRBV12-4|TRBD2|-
TGTGCCAGCCCAATAGTAGCGGGGGGGCCGGTAGATACGCAGTATTTT
CASPIVAGGPVDTQYF
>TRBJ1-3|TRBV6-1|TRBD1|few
TGTGCCAGCAGTGACCCGAGACAGGGGGCCAATGGAAACACCATATATTTT
CASSDPRQGANGNTIYF
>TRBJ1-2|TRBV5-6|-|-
TGTGCCAGCAGCTTGAACGCGCCAGGGAGGGGCTACACCTTC
CASSLNAPGRGYTF
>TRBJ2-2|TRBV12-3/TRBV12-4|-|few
TGTGCCAGCAGTGATCTCGGGTGGGCCGGGGAGCTGTTTTTT
CASSDLGWAGELFF
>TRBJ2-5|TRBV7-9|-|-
TGTGCCAGCAGCTTCCAGAAGAGGCAGGCAAGAGAGACCCAGTACTTC
CASSFQKRQARETQYF
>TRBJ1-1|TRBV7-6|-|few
TGTGCCAGCAGAAAAGTCAGGGGCACTGAAGCTTTCTTT
CASRKVRGTEAFF